These T cell receptor beta chains were read from a single sample in a study of beta chain features in type 1 diabetes. Here immunoSEQ multiplex PCR was the method, and the copy in TCRdb shows in-frame clones only, minus some. This table holds some 900,000 clones, 15% to 20% found once. Sequencing used naive CD4+ T cells from blood. Source of these receptors: a woman younger than 35 in good health. The conserved cysteine and the conserved F or W are not part of the CDR3 here. Fields, in order: J gene, V gene, clone size, CDR3 protein. A row's size may be missing; if present it is once, few, many or a size class.

j_gene: TRBJ2-2
v_gene: TRBV27
abundance: few
CDR3aa: ASSPALGAGNTGELF

j_gene: TRBJ2-7
v_gene: TRBV18
abundance: .
CDR3aa: ASSRTGMGASGEQY

j_gene: TRBJ2-7
v_gene: TRBV2
abundance: few
CDR3aa: ASSEEREGYEQY

j_gene: TRBJ1-2
v_gene: TRBV7-3
abundance: .
CDR3aa: ASSLLGGYT

j_gene: TRBJ2-5
v_gene: TRBV6-6
abundance: few
CDR3aa: ASSYSLNRGETQY

j_gene: TRBJ2-7
v_gene: TRBV11-2
abundance: few
CDR3aa: ASSLVQGIYEQY

j_gene: TRBJ2-5
v_gene: TRBV13
abundance: few
CDR3aa: ASSLGWGTSGTPLDGETQY

j_gene: TRBJ2-1
v_gene: TRBV18
abundance: .
CDR3aa: ASSPGLSNDEQF

j_gene: TRBJ2-7
v_gene: TRBV10-1
abundance: .
CDR3aa: ASSESGGDYEQY

j_gene: TRBJ2-2
v_gene: TRBV7-3
abundance: .
CDR3aa: ASSPRGQNTGELF

j_gene: TRBJ2-2
v_gene: TRBV10-3
abundance: .
CDR3aa: AISAKNTGELF

j_gene: TRBJ2-7
v_gene: TRBV6-6
abundance: .
CDR3aa: ASSPRGGPSYEQY

j_gene: TRBJ1-4
v_gene: TRBV6-5
abundance: few
CDR3aa: ASRRDRLNEKLF

j_gene: TRBJ2-3
v_gene: TRBV18
abundance: .
CDR3aa: ASSLNQPGLAVDTQY

j_gene: TRBJ2-1
v_gene: TRBV7-9
abundance: .
CDR3aa: ASSSLRNEQF

j_gene: TRBJ2-2
v_gene: TRBV6-6
abundance: .
CDR3aa: ASSYPWTSGMVELF

j_gene: TRBJ1-4
v_gene: TRBV15
abundance: .
CDR3aa: ATSMPHNEKLF

j_gene: TRBJ1-2
v_gene: TRBV4-2
abundance: few
CDR3aa: ASSQERVANYGYT

j_gene: TRBJ2-7
v_gene: TRBV6-6
abundance: few
CDR3aa: ASSHTSGKPYEQY

j_gene: TRBJ1-3
v_gene: TRBV2
abundance: .
CDR3aa: ASRRDHPLGNTIY

j_gene: TRBJ2-7
v_gene: TRBV18
abundance: .
CDR3aa: ASSRDVLPYEQY

j_gene: TRBJ2-1
v_gene: TRBV7-2
abundance: .
CDR3aa: ASRLRGGGGDEQF

j_gene: TRBJ2-2
v_gene: TRBV27
abundance: .
CDR3aa: ASSFRLNTGELF

j_gene: TRBJ2-2
v_gene: TRBV6-5
abundance: .
CDR3aa: ASSARTAVTGELF

j_gene: TRBJ1-4
v_gene: TRBV28
abundance: .
CDR3aa: ATLPRGVRDNEKLF

j_gene: TRBJ2-2
v_gene: TRBV15
abundance: few
CDR3aa: ATSRLRGPLNTGELF

j_gene: TRBJ2-3
v_gene: TRBV18
abundance: .
CDR3aa: ASSPGTTDTQY

j_gene: TRBJ2-6
v_gene: TRBV6-1
abundance: .
CDR3aa: AISDDRGHSGANVLT

j_gene: TRBJ2-3
v_gene: TRBV18
abundance: few
CDR3aa: ASSPTGTIPDTQY

j_gene: TRBJ2-2
v_gene: TRBV28
abundance: .
CDR3aa: ASRRENTGELF

j_gene: TRBJ2-7
v_gene: TRBV6-6
abundance: .
CDR3aa: ASSSPKGIAYEQY

j_gene: TRBJ1-2
v_gene: TRBV19
abundance: .
CDR3aa: ASSTGQNYGYT

j_gene: TRBJ2-4
v_gene: TRBV27
abundance: few
CDR3aa: ASALNGLAKNIQY

j_gene: TRBJ2-7
v_gene: TRBV4-2
abundance: .
CDR3aa: ASSQGRREGDEQY

j_gene: TRBJ2-1
v_gene: TRBV14
abundance: .
CDR3aa: ASSSGPPSYNEQF

j_gene: TRBJ2-3
v_gene: TRBV7-6
abundance: .
CDR3aa: ASSQLSRDTQY

j_gene: TRBJ1-1
v_gene: TRBV11-2
abundance: .
CDR3aa: ASSSGANTEAF

j_gene: TRBJ2-7
v_gene: TRBV28
abundance: .
CDR3aa: ASSLAGSVRLGYEQY

j_gene: TRBJ1-5
v_gene: TRBV27
abundance: few
CDR3aa: ASSPRSTQVHQPQH

j_gene: TRBJ1-5
v_gene: TRBV5-8
abundance: .
CDR3aa: ASSLVRSGGNQPQH

j_gene: TRBJ2-1
v_gene: TRBV5-1
abundance: .
CDR3aa: ASSPTQGRGYNEQF

j_gene: TRBJ2-5
v_gene: TRBV7-6
abundance: .
CDR3aa: ASSLAWRRQETQY

j_gene: TRBJ2-1
v_gene: TRBV6-5
abundance: .
CDR3aa: ASSRLAGGGNEQF

j_gene: TRBJ2-1
v_gene: TRBV5-1
abundance: .
CDR3aa: ASSSTTRPGPGSGF

j_gene: TRBJ2-7
v_gene: TRBV28
abundance: .
CDR3aa: ASSFWVSLEQY

j_gene: TRBJ1-3
v_gene: TRBV25-1
abundance: .
CDR3aa: ASSDWQGTGNTIY

j_gene: TRBJ2-1
v_gene: TRBV29-1
abundance: .
CDR3aa: SVGSYNEQF

j_gene: TRBJ2-3
v_gene: TRBV28
abundance: .
CDR3aa: ASSFAEGVDTQY

j_gene: TRBJ1-4
v_gene: TRBV28
abundance: few
CDR3aa: ASRVVSEKLF

j_gene: TRBJ2-4
v_gene: TRBV28
abundance: .
CDR3aa: ASSLLGGKNIQY

j_gene: TRBJ2-5
v_gene: TRBV12-5
abundance: few
CDR3aa: ASGLFDHPDSLQETQY

j_gene: TRBJ2-1
v_gene: TRBV6-1
abundance: .
CDR3aa: ASSVAGYSYNEQF

j_gene: .
v_gene: TRBV10-3
abundance: .
CDR3aa: ATRPASGGETTYEQY

j_gene: TRBJ1-5
v_gene: TRBV6-1
abundance: .
CDR3aa: ASSEGGTVAEPQH

j_gene: TRBJ2-1
v_gene: TRBV28
abundance: .
CDR3aa: ASSFGVRGGNEQF

j_gene: TRBJ1-4
v_gene: TRBV27
abundance: .
CDR3aa: ASSPLRQGYGKLF

j_gene: TRBJ2-5
v_gene: TRBV9
abundance: .
CDR3aa: ASSSTSGRALETQY

j_gene: TRBJ2-1
v_gene: TRBV7-2
abundance: few
CDR3aa: ASSFDRANEQF

j_gene: TRBJ2-7
v_gene: TRBV6-1
abundance: .
CDR3aa: ASSEFSGSSYEQY

j_gene: TRBJ1-2
v_gene: TRBV19
abundance: .
CDR3aa: ASSVSGTSRRGYT